This TCR beta chain was captured in a study of blood T cell repertoires in COVID-19. TCRdb's table, derived via immunoSEQ multiplex PCR, lists solely in-frame clones and lacks some. There are under 200,000 clones in the sample; about 88% occur only once, and approximately 5.5% lies in the top ten. V lost 5 bases, J lost 8 bases, and 15 bases lay in between. Germline lookup yields CDR1 LGHDT and CDR2 YNNKEL (reference sequence). The CDR3 is 14 amino acids. This TCR was recovered from a man aged 40-49 years with active or convalescent COVID-19. The sequenced sample consisted of peripheral blood. The chain recombines TRBV3-1 (or the pseudogene TRBV3-2) with TRBJ1-4; D unclear. This CDR3 reads CASSYKRGNEKLFF. CDR3 sequence (DNA): TGTGCCAGCAGCTACAAGAGAGGGAACGAAAAACTGTTTTTT.